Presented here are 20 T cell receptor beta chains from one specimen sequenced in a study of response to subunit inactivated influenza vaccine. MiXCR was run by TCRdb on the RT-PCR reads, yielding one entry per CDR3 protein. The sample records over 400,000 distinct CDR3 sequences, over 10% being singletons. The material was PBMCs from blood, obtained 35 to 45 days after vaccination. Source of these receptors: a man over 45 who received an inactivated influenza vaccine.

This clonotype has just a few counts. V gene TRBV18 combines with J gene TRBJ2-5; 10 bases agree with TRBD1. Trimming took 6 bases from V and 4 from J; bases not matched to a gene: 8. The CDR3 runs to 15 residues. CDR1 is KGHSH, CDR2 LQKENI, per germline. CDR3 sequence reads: CASSRQGANRETQYF. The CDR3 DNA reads TGTGCCAGCTCGAGACAGGGGGCGAATCGAGAGACCCAGTACTTC. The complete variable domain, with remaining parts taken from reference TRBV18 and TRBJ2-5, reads NAGVMQNPRHLVRRRGQEARLRCSPMKGHSHVYWYRQLPEEGLKFMVYLQKENIIDESGMPKERFSAEFPKEGPSILRIQQVVRGDSAAYFCASSRQGANRETQYFGPGTRLLVL.

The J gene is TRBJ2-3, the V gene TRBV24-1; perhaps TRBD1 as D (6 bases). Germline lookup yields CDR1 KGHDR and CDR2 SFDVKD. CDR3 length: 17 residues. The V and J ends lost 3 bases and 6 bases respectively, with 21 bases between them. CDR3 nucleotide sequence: TGTGCCACCAGTGATAGGACAGCCCGACGACTAATCGATACGCAGTATTTT. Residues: CATSDRTARRLIDTQYF.

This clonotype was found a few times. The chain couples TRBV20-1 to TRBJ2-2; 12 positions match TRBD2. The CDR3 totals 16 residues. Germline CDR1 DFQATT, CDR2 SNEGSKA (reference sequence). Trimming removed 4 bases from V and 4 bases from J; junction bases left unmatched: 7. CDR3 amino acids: CSATKLAGGPTGELFF. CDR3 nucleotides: TGCAGTGCTACCAAGCTAGCGGGAGGGCCCACCGGGGAGCTGTTTTTT.

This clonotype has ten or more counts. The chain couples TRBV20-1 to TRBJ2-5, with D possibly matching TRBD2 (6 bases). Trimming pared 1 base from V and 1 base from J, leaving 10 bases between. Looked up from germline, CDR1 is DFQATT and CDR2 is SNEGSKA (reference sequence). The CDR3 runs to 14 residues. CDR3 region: CSARGRDFQETQYF. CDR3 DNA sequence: TGCAGTGCTAGAGGCAGGGACTTCCAAGAGACCCAGTACTTC.

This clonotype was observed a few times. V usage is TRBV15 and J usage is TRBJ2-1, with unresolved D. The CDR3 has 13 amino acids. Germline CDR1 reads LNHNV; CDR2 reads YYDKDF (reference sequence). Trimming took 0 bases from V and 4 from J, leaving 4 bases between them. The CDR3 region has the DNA TGTGCCACCAGCAGAGAGGGTTACAATGAGCAGTTCTTC. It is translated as CATSREGYNEQFF.

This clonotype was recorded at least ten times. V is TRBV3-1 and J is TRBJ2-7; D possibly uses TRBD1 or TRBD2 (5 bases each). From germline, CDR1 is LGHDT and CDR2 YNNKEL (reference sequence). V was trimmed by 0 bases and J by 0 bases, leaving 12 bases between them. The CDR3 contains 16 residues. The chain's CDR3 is CASSQDRGQSSYEQYF. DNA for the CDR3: TGTGCCAGCAGCCAAGATCGGGGCCAGAGCTCCTACGAGCAGTACTTC.

The CDR3 DNA is TGTGCCAGCAGTTCCCGACAGGGCCTCTACGAGCAGTACTTC. It is translated as CASSSRQGLYEQYF. The V gene is TRBV27, the J gene TRBJ2-7; 7 nucleotides align to TRBD1. The CDR3 sequence is 14 residues long. The germline V gene encodes CDR1 MNHEY and CDR2 SMNVEV (reference sequence). With 4 bases clipped from V and 3 bases from J, the junction kept 6 bases outside the gene matches.

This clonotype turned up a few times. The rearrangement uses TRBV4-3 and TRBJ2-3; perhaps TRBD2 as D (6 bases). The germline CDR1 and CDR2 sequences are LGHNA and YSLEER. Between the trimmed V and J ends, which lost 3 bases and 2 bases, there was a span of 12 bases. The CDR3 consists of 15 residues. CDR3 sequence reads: CASSQLGLYTDTQYF. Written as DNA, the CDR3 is TGCGCCAGCAGCCAGCTGGGACTCTACACAGATACGCAGTATTTT.

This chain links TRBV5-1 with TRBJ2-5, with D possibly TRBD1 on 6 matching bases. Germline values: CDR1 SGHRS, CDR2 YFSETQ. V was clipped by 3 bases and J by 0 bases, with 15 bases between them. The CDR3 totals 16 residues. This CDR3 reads CASSSGTPLNQETQYF. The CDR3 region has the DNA TGCGCCAGCAGCTCCGGGACACCTCTTAACCAAGAGACCCAGTACTTC.

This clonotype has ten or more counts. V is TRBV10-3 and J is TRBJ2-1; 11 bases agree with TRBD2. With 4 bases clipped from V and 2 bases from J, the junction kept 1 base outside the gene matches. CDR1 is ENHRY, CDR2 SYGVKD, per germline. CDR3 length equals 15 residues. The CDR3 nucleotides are TGTGCCATCAGTGTGACTAGCGGGGCCTACAATGAGCAGTTCTTC. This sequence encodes CAISVTSGAYNEQFF.

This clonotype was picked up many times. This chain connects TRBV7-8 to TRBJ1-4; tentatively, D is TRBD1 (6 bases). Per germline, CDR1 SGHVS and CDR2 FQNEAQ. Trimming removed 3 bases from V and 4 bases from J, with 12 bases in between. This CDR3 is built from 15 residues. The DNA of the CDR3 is TGTGCCAGCAGCTTCGAGGGGGGGCGTAATGAAAAACTGTTTTTT. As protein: CASSFEGGRNEKLFF.

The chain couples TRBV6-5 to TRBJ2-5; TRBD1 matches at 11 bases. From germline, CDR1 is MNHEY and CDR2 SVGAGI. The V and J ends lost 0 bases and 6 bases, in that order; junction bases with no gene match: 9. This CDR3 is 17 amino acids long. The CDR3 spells CASSYSYRGTGGKTQYF. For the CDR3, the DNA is TGTGCCAGCAGTTACTCTTACCGGGGGACAGGGGGAAAGACCCAGTACTTC.

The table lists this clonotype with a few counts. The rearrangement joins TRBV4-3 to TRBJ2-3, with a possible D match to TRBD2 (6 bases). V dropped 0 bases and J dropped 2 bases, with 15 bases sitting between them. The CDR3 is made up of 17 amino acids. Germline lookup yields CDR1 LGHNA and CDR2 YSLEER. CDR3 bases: TGCGCCAGCAGCCAAGAGTGGGGGGTACAGGACACAGATACGCAGTATTTT. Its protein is CASSQEWGVQDTDTQYF.

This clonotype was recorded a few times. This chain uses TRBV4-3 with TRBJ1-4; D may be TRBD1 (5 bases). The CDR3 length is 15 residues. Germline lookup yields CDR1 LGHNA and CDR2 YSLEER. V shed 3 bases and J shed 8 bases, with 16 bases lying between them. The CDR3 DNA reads TGCGCCAGCAGCCATCGGGGATGGGGGGAAGAAAAACTGTTTTTT. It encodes CASSHRGWGEEKLFF.

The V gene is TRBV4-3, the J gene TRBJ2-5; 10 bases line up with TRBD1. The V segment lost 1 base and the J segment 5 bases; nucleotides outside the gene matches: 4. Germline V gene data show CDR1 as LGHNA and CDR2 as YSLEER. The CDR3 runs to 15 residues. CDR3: CASSQVGQGVETQYF. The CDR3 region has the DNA TGCGCCAGCAGCCAAGTTGGACAGGGGGTCGAGACCCAGTACTTC.

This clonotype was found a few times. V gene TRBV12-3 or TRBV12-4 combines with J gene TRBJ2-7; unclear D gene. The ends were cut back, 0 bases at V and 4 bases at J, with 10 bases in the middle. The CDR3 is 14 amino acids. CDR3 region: CASSLAAVDYEQYF. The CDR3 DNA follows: TGTGCCAGCAGTTTAGCGGCGGTAGATTACGAGCAGTACTTC.

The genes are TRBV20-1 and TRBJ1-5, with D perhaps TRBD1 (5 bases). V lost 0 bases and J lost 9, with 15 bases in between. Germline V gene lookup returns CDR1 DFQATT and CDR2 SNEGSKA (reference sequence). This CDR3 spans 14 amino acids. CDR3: CSAREMGLSGPQHF. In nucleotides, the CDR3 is TGCAGTGCTAGAGAAATGGGGCTATCAGGGCCCCAGCATTTT.

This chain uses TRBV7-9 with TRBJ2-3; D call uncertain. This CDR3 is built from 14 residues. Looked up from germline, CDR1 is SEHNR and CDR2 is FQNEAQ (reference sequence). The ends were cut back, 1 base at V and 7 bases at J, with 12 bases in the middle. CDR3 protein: CASSLVPETYTQYF. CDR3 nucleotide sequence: TGTGCCAGCAGCTTAGTTCCGGAGACCTATACGCAGTATTTT. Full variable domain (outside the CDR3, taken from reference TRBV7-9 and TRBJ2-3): DTGVSQNPRHKITKRGQNVTFRCDPISEHNRLYWYRQTLGQGPEFLTYFQNEAQLEKSRLLSDRFSAERPKGSFSTLEIQRTEQGDSAMYLCASSLVPETYTQYFGPGTRLTVL.

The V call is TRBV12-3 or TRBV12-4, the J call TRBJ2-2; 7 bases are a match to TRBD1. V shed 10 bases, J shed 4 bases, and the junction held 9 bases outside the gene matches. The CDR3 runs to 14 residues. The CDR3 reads CATRAGGSTGELFF. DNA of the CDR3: TGTGCCACCAGGGCAGGGGGTTCCACCGGGGAGCTGTTTTTT.

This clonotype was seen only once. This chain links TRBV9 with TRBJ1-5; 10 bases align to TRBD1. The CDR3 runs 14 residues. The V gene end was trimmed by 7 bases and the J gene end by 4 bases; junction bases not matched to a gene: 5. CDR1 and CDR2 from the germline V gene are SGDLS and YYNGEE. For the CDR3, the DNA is TGTGCCAGCTGCCTGGGACAGGGGAATCAGCCCCAGCATTTT. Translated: CASCLGQGNQPQHF.